The clone carrying this T cell receptor (beta chain) was counted at least ten times. The antigen remains undetermined. The entry originates in a study of regulatory T cells in long-lasting Graves disease. Broader study findings: Having few samples may have compromised the accuracy.

Combining iRepertoire HTBI primers with Arm-PCR of CDR3 regions, the authors built TCR beta libraries. From the multiplex PCR reads, TCRdb called clonotypes with MiXCR, one entry per CDR3 protein. The sample lists roughly 500,000 distinct CDR3 sequences, approximately 15% occurring once. Stated time point: newly diagnosed GD, antithyroid drugs for less than 3 months. RNA extracted from PBMCs served as the sequencing template. The CDR3 is 13 residues long. CDR1 is MNHNS, CDR2 SASEGT, per germline. These data were likewise used in another study, on T cells in Graves' hyperthyroidism and ophthalmopathy. That source notes: Used for diagnoses were clinical symptoms, serum thyroxine and TRAb, thyroid ultrasound and orbital computed tomography.

The sequencing used peripheral blood mononuclear cells (PBMCs), collected at new diagnosis, from a patient treated with antithyroid drugs. The sequence was collected from a woman aged 45-65 years with Graves disease. The genes are TRBV6-1 and TRBJ2-3; weak D call: TRBD2 (6 bases). The tail of the sequence fits TRBJ2-5 better, so the J call may be wrong. CDR3 sequence (DNA): TGTGCCAGCAGTGGCCCGGGACTCTGGACCCAGTACTTC. Translated, it gives CASSGPGLWTQYF.